One TCR beta chain is described in this entry. CDR1 and CDR2 from the germline V gene are MGHRA and YSYEKL. CDR3 length: 15 amino acids. Trimming removed 6 bases from V and 4 bases from J; junction bases left unmatched: 4. Method: immunoSEQ multiplex PCR; TCRdb's copy keeps in-frame clones and lacks some. The repertoire holds about 220,000 clones, with 85% to 95% as singletons. The entry originates in a study of control samples from healthy donors and cancer patients. The chain joins TRBV4-1 to TRBJ1-5, with 12 bases fitting TRBD1. Material for sequencing was blood. This sequence was found in a man in his forties or fifties in good health. In DNA, the CDR3 is TGCGCCAGCAGTCGGGACAGGGGGCGAAATCAGCCCCAGCATTTT. It translates to CASSRDRGRNQPQHF.